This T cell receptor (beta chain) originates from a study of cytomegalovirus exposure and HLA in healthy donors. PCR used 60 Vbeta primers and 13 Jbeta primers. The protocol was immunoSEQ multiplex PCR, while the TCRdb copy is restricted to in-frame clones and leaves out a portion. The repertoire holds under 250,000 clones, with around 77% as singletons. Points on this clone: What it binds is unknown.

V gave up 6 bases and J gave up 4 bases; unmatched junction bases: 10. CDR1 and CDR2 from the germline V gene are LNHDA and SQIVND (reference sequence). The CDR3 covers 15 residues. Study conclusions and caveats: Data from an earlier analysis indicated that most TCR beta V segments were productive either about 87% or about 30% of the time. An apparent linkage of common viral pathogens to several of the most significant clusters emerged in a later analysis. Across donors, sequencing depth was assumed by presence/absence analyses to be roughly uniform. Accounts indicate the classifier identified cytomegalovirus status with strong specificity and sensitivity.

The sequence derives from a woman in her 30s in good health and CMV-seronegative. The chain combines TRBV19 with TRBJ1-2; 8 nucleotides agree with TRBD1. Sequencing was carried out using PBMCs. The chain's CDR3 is CASSAYPRGPYGYTF. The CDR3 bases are TGTGCCAGTAGCGCCTACCCCAGGGGGCCCTATGGCTACACCTTC. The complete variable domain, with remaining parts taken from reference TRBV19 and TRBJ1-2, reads DGGITQSPKYLFRKEGQNVTLSCEQNLNHDAMYWYRQDPGQGLRLIYYSQIVNDFQKGDIAEGYSVSREKKESFPLTVTSAQKNPTAFYLCASSAYPRGPYGYTFGSGTRLTVV.